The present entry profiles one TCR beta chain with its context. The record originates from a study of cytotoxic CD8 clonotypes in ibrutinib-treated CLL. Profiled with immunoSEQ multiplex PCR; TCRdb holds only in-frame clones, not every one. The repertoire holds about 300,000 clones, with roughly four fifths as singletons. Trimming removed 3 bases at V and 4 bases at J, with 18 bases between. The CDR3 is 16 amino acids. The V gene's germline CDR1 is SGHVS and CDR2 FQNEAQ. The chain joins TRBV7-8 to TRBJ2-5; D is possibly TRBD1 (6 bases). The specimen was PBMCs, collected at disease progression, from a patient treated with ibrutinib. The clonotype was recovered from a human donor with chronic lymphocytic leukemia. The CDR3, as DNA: TGTGCCAGCAGCTTTCTCACAGGGAAAGGGGGAGAGACCCAGTACTTC. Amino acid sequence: CASSFLTGKGGETQYF.